A selection of T cell receptor beta chains follows, all from one sample in a study of blood T cells in healthy people across ages. MiXCR was run by TCRdb on the 5' RACE reads, yielding one entry per CDR3 protein. The sample has approximately 1.5 million distinct CDR3 sequences, roughly two fifths seen once. The sample was blood. These receptors were taken from a woman aged 18-29 years in good health. Each CDR3 is given with its conserved first and last residue. D genes are given only for firm matches. Clone size appears in some rows only: once, few, many, or a class for an expanded clone.

d_gene	abundance	v_gene	j_gene	CDR3nt	CDR3aa
TRBD2	NA	TRBV5-5	TRBJ2-1	TGTGCCAGCATCCTTTCGGGGAGGGGCGAAAGAAGCTCCTACAATGAGCAGTTCTTC	CASILSGRGERSSYNEQFF
TRBD2	NA	TRBV12-5	TRBJ2-3	TGTGCTAGTGGTTTGCTTTGGACTAGCGGGGGGGGCTTGGATACGCAGTATTTT	CASGLLWTSGGGLDTQYF
NA	few	TRBV7-2	TRBJ2-5	TGTGCCAGCAGCAAAAGCAGACAGATCCAAGAGACCCAGTACTTC	CASSKSRQIQETQYF
NA	NA	TRBV20-1	TRBJ2-7	TGCAGTGCTAGAGTCGCGGGCTACGAGCAGTACTTC	CSARVAGYEQYF
NA	NA	TRBV9	TRBJ2-3	TGTGCCAGCAGCCCCCAGGCCAGGGCAGATACGCAGTATTTT	CASSPQARADTQYF
TRBD2	few	TRBV7-2	TRBJ2-1	TGTGCCAGCAGCTTAAATAGGCCTAGCGGGAGGTTGTACAATGAGCAGTTCTTC	CASSLNRPSGRLYNEQFF
NA	few	TRBV6-5	TRBJ2-1	TGTGCCAGCAGTTACTCGAGCGGAGGCCGAGGGAATGAGCAGTTCTTC	CASSYSSGGRGNEQFF
NA	NA	TRBV27	TRBJ1-6	TGTGCCATCAGTTTATCTTGGAAAAGCTCCTATAATTCACCCCCCCACTTT	CAISLSWKSSYNSPPHF
TRBD1	NA	TRBV4-3	TRBJ2-3	TGCGCCAGCAGCCAGAATACAGGGGTGGCAGATACGCAGTATTTT	CASSQNTGVADTQYF
TRBD2	many	TRBV5-1	TRBJ2-7	TGTGCCAGCAGCTTCGGGACTAGCGGCTACGAGCAGTACTTC	CASSFGTSGYEQYF
TRBD1	few	TRBV6-7	TRBJ1-2	TGTGCCAGCAGTTACCCCTACCGACAGGGCACGAAATGGCACTATGGCTACACCTTC	CASSYPYRQGTKWHYGYTF
NA	many	TRBV5-1	TRBJ2-7	TGCGCCAGCAGCTCAGACACCTCCTACGAGCAGTACTTC	CASSSDTSYEQYF
NA	NA	TRBV15	TRBJ2-7	TGTGCCACCAGCAGCCCGGACAGAAATAACTACGAGCAGTACTTC	CATSSPDRNNYEQYF
TRBD1	once	TRBV7-2	TRBJ1-1	TGTGCCAGCAGCTCTCAGGGGGCCGTGGGCACTGAAGCTTTCTTT	CASSSQGAVGTEAFF
NA	once	TRBV29-1	TRBJ2-3	TGCAGCGCAGGCACGGGGGCCGATACGCAGTATTTT	CSAGTGADTQYF
NA	few	TRBV29-1	TRBJ1-2	TGCAGCTTCGTTCAACAGAACTATGGCTACACCTTC	CSFVQQNYGYTF
NA	NA	TRBV4-1	TRBJ2-7	TGCGCCAGCAGCCAAGTGGTGGACTGGGGCTACGAGCAGTACTTC	CASSQVVDWGYEQYF